This T cell receptor beta chain appears in the sequencing data of a study of T-cell reconstitution after alpha-beta-depleted transplantation in children. The sample holds many counts of this clonotype. Construction of the TCRbeta library involved unique molecular identifiers. In TCRdb, the PCR reads were re-called with MiXCR into one record per CDR3 protein. The top ten clones hold 13% of a sample with 55,000 to 85,000 distinct CDR3 sequences, roughly 10% of them seen once. Germline trimming cut 5 bases from V and 8 bases from J; bases unmatched to any gene: 8. The germline V gene encodes CDR1 DFQATT and CDR2 SNEGSKA (reference sequence). This CDR3 is built from 14 residues.

The V and J genes are TRBV20-1 and TRBJ2-1; 11 bases align to TRBD2. The input for sequencing was PBMCs, taken before TCRalphabeta/CD19-depleted stem cell transplant. This clonotype originated in a boy younger than 18 with acute myeloid leukemia, due to receive a stem cell transplant. This CDR3 reads CSAPRLAGRYEQFF. Here the CDR3 DNA reads TGCAGTGCTCCTCGACTAGCGGGGAGGTATGAGCAGTTCTTC.